Sequencing of this T cell receptor (beta chain) was carried out in a study of blood T cell repertoires in COVID-19. About the study: COVID-19 samples collected from the United States, Italy and Spain covered acute and convalescent phases. PBMCs, B-cell-depleted T cells, or T cells provided the cDNA or gDNA that made up the material.

V lost 0 bases and J lost 3, with 11 bases in between. The germline V gene has CDR1 MNHEY and CDR2 SVGAGI. CDR3 length equals 15 residues. Generated by immunoSEQ multiplex PCR, the TCRdb table keeps only in-frame clones and is missing some. The repertoire consists of 150,000 to 200,000 clones, with under 80% occurring once and the leading ten covering around 3%. The V and J genes are TRBV6-5 and TRBJ1-1, with D unclear. The sequence came from a man aged 70 or older with acute or convalescent COVID-19. Source material: peripheral blood. The CDR3 nucleotides read TGTGCCAGCAGTTACTCGAGGGTGTACGACACTGAAGCTTTCTTT. Residues: CASSYSRVYDTEAFF.